One and the same sample provided the 21 T cell receptor beta chains below, sequenced in a study of blood T cell repertoires in COVID-19. The data were produced by immunoSEQ multiplex PCR, yet TCRdb's version contains in-frame clones alone and is incomplete. The table lists about 250,000 clones, around 88% of them singletons. Sequenced input: peripheral blood. The receptors here all came from an older man with acute or convalescent COVID-19.

The chain links TRBV4-1 to TRBJ1-2, with D possibly matching TRBD1 (6 bases). Trimming shortened V by 1 base and J by 5 bases, and 20 bases separated the two germline ends. The CDR3 runs 17 residues. From germline, CDR1 is MGHRA and CDR2 YSYEKL. The DNA for the CDR3 is TGCGCCAGCAGCCAAGCGCTACAAACAGGGTCTGGGTATGGCTACACCTTC. Amino acids: CASSQALQTGSGYGYTF.

The V call is TRBV5-5, the J call TRBJ1-2; tentative D call: TRBD1 (6 bases). The V and J ends lost 1 base and 6 bases respectively, with 10 bases between them. The CDR3 length is 13 residues. From germline, CDR1 is SGHKS and CDR2 YYEKEE (reference sequence). The chain's CDR3 is CASSLMGADGYTF. The CDR3 DNA sequence: TGTGCCAGCAGCTTGATGGGGGCCGATGGCTACACCTTC.

This chain connects TRBV7-3 to TRBJ2-1; D not certain. Germline V gene lookup returns CDR1 SGHTA and CDR2 FQGTGA. This CDR3 region has 15 residues. The V end was cut by 2 bases, the J end by 1 base, with 9 bases between. CDR3 in amino acids: CASSLDTASYNEQFF. DNA of the CDR3: TGTGCCAGCAGCTTAGATACTGCTTCCTACAATGAGCAGTTCTTC.

This chain connects TRBV7-2 to TRBJ2-2, with TRBD1 as a possible D gene (6 bases). CDR3 size: 15 residues. Trimming stripped 7 bases from V and 2 bases from J, with 14 bases between. Germline assignment: CDR1 SGHTA and CDR2 FQGNSA. The CDR3 nucleotides are TGTGCCAGCAACTTCAGGGGTGGTAACACCGGGGAGCTGTTTTTT. This codes for CASNFRGGNTGELFF.

As regards this clone: Other DNA sequences in the same sample also yield this CDR3. The chain recombines TRBV20-1 with TRBJ1-2; tentative D call: TRBD1 (6 bases). This CDR3 contains 12 residues. V lost 3 bases, J lost 8 bases, and 13 bases lay in between. Germline CDR1 is DFQATT and CDR2 is SNEGSKA (reference sequence). The CDR3 is CSASMGARGYTF. The CDR3 region has the DNA TGCAGTGCTAGTATGGGGGCGCGGGGCTACACCTTC.

The J gene is TRBJ1-2, the V gene TRBV5-4, with 9 bases that match TRBD1. Germline V gene sequence: CDR1 SGHNT, CDR2 YYREEE (reference sequence). The CDR3 loop spans 15 amino acids. V lost 4 bases and J lost 4; bases outside the gene matches: 8. The DNA for the CDR3 is TGTGCCAGCAGCCAAGGGACAGGGAAGGGCTATGGCTACACCTTC. This translates into CASSQGTGKGYGYTF.

The genes are TRBV2 and TRBJ2-1; TRBD2 might be the D (5 bases). The CDR3 spans 15 residues. Germline loops: CDR1 SNHLY, CDR2 FYNNEI. V was pared by 7 bases and J by 2 bases, with 15 bases between. The DNA of the CDR3 is TGTGCCAGCACCTATGGGAGTATCGCCTACAATGAGCAGTTCTTC. This translates into CASTYGSIAYNEQFF. Based on the CDR3 plus reference TRBV2 and TRBJ2-1, the full variable domain is EPEVTQTPSHQVTQMGQEVILRCVPISNHLYFYWYRQILGQKVEFLVSFYNNEISEKSEIFDDQFSVERPDGSNFTLKIRSTKLEDSAMYFCASTYGSIAYNEQFFGPGTRLTVL.

This sequence joins TRBV9 and TRBJ1-5, with 9 bases fitting TRBD1. J lost 0 bases, V lost 4 bases, and 5 bases had no gene match. CDR1 and CDR2 (germline): SGDLS, YYNGEE. The CDR3 totals 16 residues. The CDR3 loop is CASSPGQGLSNQPQHF. The CDR3 nucleotides read TGTGCCAGCAGCCCGGGACAGGGCCTTAGCAATCAGCCCCAGCATTTT.

The V gene is TRBV27, the J gene TRBJ2-3; D is perhaps TRBD2 (5 bases). CDR3 length: 16 amino acids. Germline V lookup: CDR1 MNHEY, CDR2 SMNVEV (reference sequence). V dropped 2 bases and J dropped 2 bases, with 14 bases sitting between them. The CDR3 sequence is CASSLLAPSPTDTQYF. CDR3 sequence (DNA): TGTGCCAGCAGTTTACTAGCCCCAAGTCCCACAGATACGCAGTATTTT.

In its sample, this clone was seen once. The chain carries TRBV19 and TRBJ2-3; 7 bases match TRBD2. The germline CDR1 and CDR2 sequences are LNHDA and SQIVND (reference sequence). The length of the CDR3 is 14 residues. The junction had 5 bases not matched to a gene; V was cut back by 6 bases and J by 2 bases. The CDR3 protein is CASSGRRVTDTQYF. The CDR3 nucleotides are TGTGCCAGTAGCGGGAGGAGGGTCACAGATACGCAGTATTTT.

J is TRBJ2-7 and V is TRBV4-2; TRBD1 matches at 9 bases. This CDR3 has 16 residues. CDR1 and CDR2 (germline): LGHNA, YNFKEQ. The V and J ends lost 4 bases and 4 bases, in that order; junction bases with no gene match: 11. CDR3 nucleotide sequence: TGTGCCAGCAGCCCCAAGACAGGGGGGAGTGGGTACGAGCAGTACTTC. This encodes CASSPKTGGSGYEQYF.

In DNA, the CDR3 is TGCGCCAGCAGGGGAGGGGGAGCGGGAGCCCAGGAGACCCAGTACTTC. Protein: CASRGGGAGAQETQYF. V gene TRBV5-1 combines with J gene TRBJ2-5; 8 nucleotides align to TRBD2. Looked up from germline, CDR1 is SGHRS and CDR2 is YFSETQ. There are 16 residues in the CDR3. Germline trimming cut 5 bases from V and 5 bases from J; bases unmatched to any gene: 14.

This chain links TRBV19 with TRBJ1-6; TRBD1 is a possible D gene (6 bases). Trimming cost V 5 bases and J 7 bases, with 12 bases left between them. The CDR3 runs to 14 residues. Per the germline V gene, CDR1 is LNHDA and CDR2 is SQIVND (reference sequence). The CDR3 spells CASSPRDTNSPLHF. The CDR3 DNA reads TGTGCCAGTAGTCCAAGGGACACCAATTCACCCCTCCACTTT.

This clone has just a few counts. V gene TRBV6-6 combines with J gene TRBJ2-1, with D unresolved. Trimming removed 8 bases from V and 12 bases from J, with 14 bases in between. The CDR3 length is 11 residues. Per the germline V gene, CDR1 is MNHNY and CDR2 is SVGAGI (reference sequence). This CDR3 is CASSFLEAQFF. CDR3 nucleotide sequence: TGTGCCAGCTCCTTCCTAGAGGCGCAGTTCTTC.

This rearrangement joins TRBV7-8 to TRBJ2-2; D is ambiguous. The V end lost 4 bases, the J end lost 3 bases, and 6 bases lay between the germline ends. Germline CDR1 SGHVS, CDR2 FQNEAQ. The CDR3 is 13 residues long. The CDR3 sequence is CASSSQYTGELFF. CDR3 nucleotides: TGTGCCAGCAGCTCCCAGTACACCGGGGAGCTGTTTTTT.

V and J are TRBV2 and TRBJ2-1, with 8 bases identical to TRBD2. From germline, CDR1 is SNHLY and CDR2 FYNNEI. This CDR3 has 15 amino acids. V shed 4 bases and J 6 bases; nucleotides not matched to a gene: 8. The CDR3 reads CASSAGAGGLNEQFF. CDR3 sequence (DNA): TGTGCCAGCAGTGCCGGCGCGGGGGGCCTCAATGAGCAGTTCTTC.

The chain is built from TRBV15 and TRBJ1-1; a possible D gene is TRBD1 (5 bases). V was trimmed by 2 bases and J by 0 bases, leaving 16 bases between them. From germline, CDR1 is LNHNV and CDR2 YYDKDF (reference sequence). The CDR3 runs to 17 residues. In DNA form, the CDR3 reads TGTGCCACCAGCAGACGGGCGGGGACCCACATGAACACTGAAGCTTTCTTT. It is translated as CATSRRAGTHMNTEAFF.

The genes are TRBV7-2 and TRBJ2-7, with 7 bases matching TRBD2. The CDR3 totals 15 residues. The J segment lost 0 bases and the V segment lost 1 base, leaving 3 bases of the junction unmatched. Looked up from germline, CDR1 is SGHTA and CDR2 is FQGNSA. The CDR3 sequence: CASSLGSGGSYEQYF. The CDR3 nucleotides are TGTGCCAGCAGCTTAGGGTCGGGAGGCTCCTACGAGCAGTACTTC.

J is TRBJ2-7 and V is TRBV12-3 or TRBV12-4; D uncertain. The CDR3 has 13 amino acids. Trimming stripped 6 bases from V and 3 bases from J, with 12 bases between. CDR3 protein: CASSPQLYYEQYF. CDR3 bases: TGTGCCAGCAGCCCACAACTATACTACGAGCAGTACTTC.

This clone was counted a few times. Other DNA sequences in this sample translate to the same CDR3. The rearrangement uses TRBV19 and TRBJ1-5; 9 nucleotides match TRBD1. The CDR3 totals 14 residues. CDR1 is LNHDA, CDR2 SQIVND, per germline (reference sequence). The V and J ends lost 4 bases and 4 bases, in that order; junction bases with no gene match: 2. CDR3 loop: CASSTGTGNQPQHF. The CDR3 DNA is TGTGCCAGTAGTACAGGGACAGGGAATCAGCCCCAGCATTTT.

This chain joins TRBV7-9 and TRBJ2-1, with 7 positions matching TRBD2. Germline V gene lookup returns CDR1 SEHNR and CDR2 FQNEAQ (reference sequence). J lost 8 bases, V lost 1 base, and 8 bases had no gene match. The CDR3 has 15 amino acids. CDR3 protein: CASSLVGGSQDEQFF. CDR3 bases: TGTGCCAGCAGCTTAGTAGGCGGGAGTCAGGATGAGCAGTTCTTC.